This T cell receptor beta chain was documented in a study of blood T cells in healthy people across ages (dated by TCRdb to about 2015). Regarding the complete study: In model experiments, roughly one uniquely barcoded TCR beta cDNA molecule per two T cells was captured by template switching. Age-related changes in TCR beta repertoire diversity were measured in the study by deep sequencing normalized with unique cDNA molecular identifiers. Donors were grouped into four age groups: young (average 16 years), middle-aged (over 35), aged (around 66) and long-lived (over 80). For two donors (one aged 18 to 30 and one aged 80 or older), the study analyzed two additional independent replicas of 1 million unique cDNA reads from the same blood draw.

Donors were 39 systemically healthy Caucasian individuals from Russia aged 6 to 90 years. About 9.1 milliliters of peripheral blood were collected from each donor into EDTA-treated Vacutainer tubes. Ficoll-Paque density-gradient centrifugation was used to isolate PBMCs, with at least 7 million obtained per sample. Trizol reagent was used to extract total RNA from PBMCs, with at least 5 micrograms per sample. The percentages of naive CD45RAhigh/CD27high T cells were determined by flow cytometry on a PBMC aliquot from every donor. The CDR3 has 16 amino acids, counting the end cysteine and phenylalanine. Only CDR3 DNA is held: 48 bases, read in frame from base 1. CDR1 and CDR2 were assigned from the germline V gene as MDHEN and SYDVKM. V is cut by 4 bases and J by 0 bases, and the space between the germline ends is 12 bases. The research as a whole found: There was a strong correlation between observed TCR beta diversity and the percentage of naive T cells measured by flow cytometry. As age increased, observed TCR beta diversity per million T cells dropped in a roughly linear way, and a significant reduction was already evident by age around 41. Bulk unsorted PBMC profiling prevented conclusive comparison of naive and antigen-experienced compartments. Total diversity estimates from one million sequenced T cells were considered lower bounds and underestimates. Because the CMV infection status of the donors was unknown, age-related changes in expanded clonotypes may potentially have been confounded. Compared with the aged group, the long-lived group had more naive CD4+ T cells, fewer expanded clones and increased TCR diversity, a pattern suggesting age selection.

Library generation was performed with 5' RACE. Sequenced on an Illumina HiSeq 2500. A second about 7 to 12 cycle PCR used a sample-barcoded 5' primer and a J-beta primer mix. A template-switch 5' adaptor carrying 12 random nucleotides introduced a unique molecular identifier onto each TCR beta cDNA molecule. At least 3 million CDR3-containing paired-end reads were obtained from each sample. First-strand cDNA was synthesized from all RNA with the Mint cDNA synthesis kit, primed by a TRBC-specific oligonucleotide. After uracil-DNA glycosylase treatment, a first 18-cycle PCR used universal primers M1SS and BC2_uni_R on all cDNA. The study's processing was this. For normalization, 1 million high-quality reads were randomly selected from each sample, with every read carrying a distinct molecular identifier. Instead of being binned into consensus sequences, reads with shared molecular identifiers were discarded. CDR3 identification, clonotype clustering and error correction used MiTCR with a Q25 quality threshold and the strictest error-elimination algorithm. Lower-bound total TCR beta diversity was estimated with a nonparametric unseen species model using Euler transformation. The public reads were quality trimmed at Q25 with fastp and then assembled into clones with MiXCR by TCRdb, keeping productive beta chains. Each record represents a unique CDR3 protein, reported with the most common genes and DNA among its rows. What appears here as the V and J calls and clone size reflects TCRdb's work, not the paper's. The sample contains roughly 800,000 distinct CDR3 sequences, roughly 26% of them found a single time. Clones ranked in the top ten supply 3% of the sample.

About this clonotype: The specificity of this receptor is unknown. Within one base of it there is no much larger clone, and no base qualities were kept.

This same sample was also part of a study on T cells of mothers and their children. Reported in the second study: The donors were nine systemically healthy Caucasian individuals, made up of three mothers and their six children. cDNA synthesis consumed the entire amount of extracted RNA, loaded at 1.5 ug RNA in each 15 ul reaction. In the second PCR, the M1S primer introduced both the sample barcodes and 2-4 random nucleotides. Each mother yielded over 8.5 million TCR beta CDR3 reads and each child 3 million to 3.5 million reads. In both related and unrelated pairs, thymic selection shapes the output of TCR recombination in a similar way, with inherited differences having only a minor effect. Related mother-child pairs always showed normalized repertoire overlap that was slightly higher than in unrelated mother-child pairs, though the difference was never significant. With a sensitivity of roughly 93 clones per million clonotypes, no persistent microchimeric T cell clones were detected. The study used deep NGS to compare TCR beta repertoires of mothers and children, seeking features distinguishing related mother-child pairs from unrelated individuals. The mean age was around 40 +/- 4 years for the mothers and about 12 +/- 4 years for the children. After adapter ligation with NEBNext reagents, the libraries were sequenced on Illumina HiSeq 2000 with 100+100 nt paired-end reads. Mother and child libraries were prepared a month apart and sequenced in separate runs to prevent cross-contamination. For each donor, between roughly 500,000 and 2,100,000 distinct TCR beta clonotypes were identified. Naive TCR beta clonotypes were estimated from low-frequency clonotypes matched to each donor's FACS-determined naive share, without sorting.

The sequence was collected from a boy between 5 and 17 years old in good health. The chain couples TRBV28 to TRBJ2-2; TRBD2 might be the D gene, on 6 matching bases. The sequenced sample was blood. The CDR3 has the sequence CASSSGGTPNTGELFF. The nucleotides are TGTGCCAGCAGTTCAGGAGGGACGCCGAACACCGGGGAGCTGTTTTTT.